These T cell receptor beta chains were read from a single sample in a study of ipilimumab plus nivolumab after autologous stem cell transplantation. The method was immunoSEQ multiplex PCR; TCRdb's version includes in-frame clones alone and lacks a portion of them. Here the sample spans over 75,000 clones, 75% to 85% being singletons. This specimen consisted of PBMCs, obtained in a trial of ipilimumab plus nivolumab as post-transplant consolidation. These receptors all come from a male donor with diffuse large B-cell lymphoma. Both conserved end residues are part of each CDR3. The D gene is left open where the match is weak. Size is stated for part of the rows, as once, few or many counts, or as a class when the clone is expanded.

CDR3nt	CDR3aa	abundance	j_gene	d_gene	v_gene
TGCAGTGCTAGGGAGGATACTGAAGCTTTCTTT	CSAREDTEAFF	few	TRBJ1-1	NA	TRBV20-1
TGTGCCAGCAGTCTCGAGACTAGCGGGGATGCGCAGTTCTTC	CASSLETSGDAQFF	NA	TRBJ2-1	TRBD2	TRBV2
TGTGCCAGCAGTAGGGGTGGTGGCTACACCTTC	CASSRGGGYTF	few	TRBJ1-2	NA	TRBV2
TGTGCCAGCAGCTTAGTGGGACATGGAACCGGCGAGCAGTACTTC	CASSLVGHGTGEQYF	once	TRBJ2-7	NA	TRBV11-1
TGTGCCAGCAGCCTATTTCGGGGGGACACTGAAGCTTTCTTT	CASSLFRGDTEAFF	NA	TRBJ1-1	NA	TRBV14
TGTGCCAGCAGTGATGTCGGGGGGGACGCTAACTATGGCTACACCTTC	CASSDVGGDANYGYTF	NA	TRBJ1-2	NA	TRBV6-1
TGCGCCAGCAGCACTGCAGGGGCGGACTATGGCTACACCTTC	CASSTAGADYGYTF	NA	TRBJ1-2	NA	TRBV5-1
TGTGCCAGCAGCCGTTATTCGACAGGCGCACACTCTGGAAACACCATATATTTT	CASSRYSTGAHSGNTIYF	NA	TRBJ1-3	NA	TRBV9
TGTGCCACCAGCAGAGATCCCACAGCCTATGGCTACACCTTC	CATSRDPTAYGYTF	few	TRBJ1-2	NA	TRBV15
TGTGCCAGTAACAGGGAGTCTAACACTGAAGCTTTCTTT	CASNRESNTEAFF	few	TRBJ1-1	NA	TRBV9
TGTGCCAGCAGCAATCAGGGGAGAGATACGCAGTATTTT	CASSNQGRDTQYF	NA	TRBJ2-3	NA	TRBV11-2
TGCAGCGTTTCCCAGACAGGGGACTATGGCTACACCTTC	CSVSQTGDYGYTF	once	TRBJ1-2	TRBD1	TRBV29-1
TGTGCCAGCAGCTTGTGGGGGGTCGATGAGCAGTTCTTC	CASSLWGVDEQFF	once	TRBJ2-1	NA	TRBV5-4
TGTGCCAGCAGTTTCTCCGGGCCCTCCAATGAAGCTTTCTTT	CASSFSGPSNEAFF	NA	TRBJ1-1	NA	TRBV6-1
TGTGCCAGCAGGACAGCCCGGACAGGGGGTGGCTACACCTTC	CASRTARTGGGYTF	NA	TRBJ1-2	TRBD1	TRBV6-5
TGTGCCAGCAGCTTGGATGGCGGGGGGGGCTACGAGCAGTACTTC	CASSLDGGGGYEQYF	NA	TRBJ2-7	TRBD2	TRBV5-4
TGTGCCAGTAAGGGCCCCAGCTCCTACAATGAGCAGTTCTTC	CASKGPSSYNEQFF	NA	TRBJ2-1	NA	TRBV19
TGTGCCAGCAGCGGCGGGAGATTCCCCCACGAGCAGTACTTC	CASSGGRFPHEQYF	NA	TRBJ2-7	TRBD2	TRBV27
TGTGCCAGCAGCCCCTTAGAAACAGACCATAGCACAGATACGCAGTATTTT	CASSPLETDHSTDTQYF	NA	TRBJ2-3	NA	TRBV7-9
TGTGCCAGCAGTGTCTACCTGAACACTGAAGCTTTCTTT	CASSVYLNTEAFF	NA	TRBJ1-1	NA	TRBV2
TGTGCCAGCAGCTTAAGACAGGGTTTGGCTTTCTTT	CASSLRQGLAFF	NA	TRBJ1-1	TRBD1	TRBV7-2
TGCGCCAGCAGCTTCTCGGACAGGATTTACGAGCAGTACTTC	CASSFSDRIYEQYF	NA	TRBJ2-7	TRBD1	TRBV5-1
TGTGCCAGCACCCGGGGGGGGAACTATGGCTACACCTTC	CASTRGGNYGYTF	NA	TRBJ1-2	NA	TRBV2
TGTGCCAGCAGGGCTAGACAGAGCTCCTACGAGCAGTACTTC	CASRARQSSYEQYF	NA	TRBJ2-7	NA	TRBV2
TGTGCCAGCAGCTACGGGTTTAATGAAAAACTGTTTTTT	CASSYGFNEKLFF	NA	TRBJ1-4	NA	TRBV5-6
TGTGCCAGCAGCTTAAACCGAGCGGGGGGGCCTTACAATGAGCAGTTCTTC	CASSLNRAGGPYNEQFF	NA	TRBJ2-1	TRBD2	TRBV7-3
TGTGCCAGCAGCAGACAGGGAACAGCTGAAGCTTTCTTT	CASSRQGTAEAFF	NA	TRBJ1-1	TRBD1	TRBV7-2
TGCGCCAGCAGCCGCCTCAGACTGCAGGGGGCGAGGAGTTACACGGAGACCCAGTACTTC	CASSRLRLQGARSYTETQYF	few	TRBJ2-5	TRBD1	TRBV4-1
TGTGCCAGCAGTTTCAGCACAGATACGCAGTATTTT	CASSFSTDTQYF	NA	TRBJ2-3	NA	TRBV5-6
TGTGCCAGTCAACGTCCCCCGGGGGAGCAGTACTTC	CASQRPPGEQYF	few	TRBJ2-7	NA	TRBV19
TGTGCCAGCAGTTTCGACAGGGGAAAAGGAGGCTACACCTTC	CASSFDRGKGGYTF	NA	TRBJ1-2	TRBD1	TRBV28
TGTGCCAGCTCAGGAGGAGGGAACACTGAAGCTTTCTTT	CASSGGGNTEAFF	NA	TRBJ1-1	NA	TRBV18
TGTGCCACCAGACAGGGGGACGGAGATACGCAGTATTTT	CATRQGDGDTQYF	NA	TRBJ2-3	TRBD1	TRBV10-3
TGCGCCAGCAGCTTGTCTGGGCAGGATTACAATGAGCAGTTCTTC	CASSLSGQDYNEQFF	NA	TRBJ2-1	NA	TRBV5-1
TGTGCCAGCAGCTTGGACAGCTCGAACACTGAAGCTTTCTTT	CASSLDSSNTEAFF	NA	TRBJ1-1	NA	TRBV5-4
TGTGCCAGCAGCCCCGACAGGTTCGAATCTTTCTTT	CASSPDRFESFF	NA	TRBJ1-1	NA	TRBV11-1
TGTGCCAGCAGCCTACCCCTAATGAACACTGAAGCTTTCTTT	CASSLPLMNTEAFF	NA	TRBJ1-1	NA	TRBV11-2
TGCGCCAGCAGCTTGGGGGGCGCAGATACGCAGTATTTT	CASSLGGADTQYF	once	TRBJ2-3	NA	TRBV5-1
TGTGCCAGCAGTCCGACTAATCAGCCCCAGCATTTT	CASSPTNQPQHF	once	TRBJ1-5	NA	TRBV6-1
TGTGCCAGCAGCCCACGACAGGGGGGGGCCTACGAGCAGTACTTC	CASSPRQGGAYEQYF	once	TRBJ2-7	TRBD1	TRBV4-2
TGTGCCAGCAGCCAAGTGGGCACAGGGTGGTCTGGCTACACCTTC	CASSQVGTGWSGYTF	NA	TRBJ1-2	NA	TRBV14
TGTGCCAGCAGCGCGCCCCCAAGGTCAGGCTATGGCTACACCTTC	CASSAPPRSGYGYTF	NA	TRBJ1-2	NA	TRBV5-4
TGTGCCAGCAGTGACTCGGGGCGGGGCGGGGAGCTGTTTTTT	CASSDSGRGGELFF	NA	TRBJ2-2	NA	TRBV6-1
TGTGCCAGTAGTAACCCCACGGGCAAACATAGCAATCAGCCCCAGCATTTT	CASSNPTGKHSNQPQHF	NA	TRBJ1-5	NA	TRBV19
TGTGCCAGCCGGACAGGGAGCTACGAGCAGTACTTC	CASRTGSYEQYF	NA	TRBJ2-7	TRBD1	TRBV6-6
TGTGCCAGCAGCTCCGCGGTGAACACCATATATTTT	CASSSAVNTIYF	NA	TRBJ1-3	NA	TRBV7-2
TGCAGTCTTAAGACAGACGGCTACACCTTC	CSLKTDGYTF	NA	TRBJ1-2	NA	TRBV20-1
TGTGCCAGCAGCCCCTGGGCCTACGAGCAGTACTTC	CASSPWAYEQYF	once	TRBJ2-7	NA	TRBV2
TGTGCCAGCAGCACTAGGGACCACGAGCAGTACTTC	CASSTRDHEQYF	NA	TRBJ2-7	NA	TRBV7-9
TGTGCCAGCAGCTTAGTGGGTGGGCGGACCGGAGAGCAGTACTTC	CASSLVGGRTGEQYF	NA	TRBJ2-7	NA	TRBV11-2
TGTGCCAGCGGGGGCGGCCTTAACTATGGCTACACCTTC	CASGGGLNYGYTF	NA	TRBJ1-2	NA	TRBV6-1
TGTGCCACCAGCAGCCTCGGACAGAGCTACGAGCAGTACTTC	CATSSLGQSYEQYF	NA	TRBJ2-7	NA	TRBV15
TGTGCCAGCAGCCAGTTCCAACGGACAGTATATCAGCCCCAGCATTTT	CASSQFQRTVYQPQHF	NA	TRBJ1-5	NA	TRBV7-8
TGTGCCAGCAGTGATACCCAGGGCCTCTCCTACGAGCAGTACTTC	CASSDTQGLSYEQYF	NA	TRBJ2-7	NA	TRBV25-1
TGTGCCACCAGCAGAGATATCGCGGGGTGGGAGACCCAGTACTTC	CATSRDIAGWETQYF	NA	TRBJ2-5	NA	TRBV15
TGTGCCAGCAGCGTAGAGGCAGGGGGTTCCTACGAGCAGTACTTC	CASSVEAGGSYEQYF	NA	TRBJ2-7	TRBD1	TRBV9
TGCAGCGGGGGGTACCTACAGGGATTTAGCTCCTACAATGAGCAGTTCTTC	CSGGYLQGFSSYNEQFF	NA	TRBJ2-1	NA	TRBV29-1
TGTGCCAGCAGCCCCTCGGGGCGGGCGCTCAACGAGCAGTACTTC	CASSPSGRALNEQYF	NA	TRBJ2-7	NA	TRBV7-2
TGCGCCAGCAGCCAGGCCGGGACTGAAGAGACCCAGTACTTC	CASSQAGTEETQYF	once	TRBJ2-5	NA	TRBV4-1